The 8 T cell receptor beta chains below come from one sample, sequenced in a study of beta chain features in type 1 diabetes (dated by TCRdb to between 2017 and 2018). The method was the immunoSEQ multiplex PCR assay. All of the isolated RNA was reverse transcribed with the High Capacity cDNA Reverse Transcription Kit, so expressed TCRB transcripts were sequenced. TCRdb took this table from immuneACCESS and kept in-frame rearrangements with V and J called. Such tables lack part of the clones; where checked against another copy, unresolved V genes explain under half of the gap, and the rest is unexplained. The table for this sample lists 300,000 or so clones; roughly 8% of them were counted only once. The ten largest clones represent 0.44% of the sample. The sequencing input was central memory CD4+ T cells from blood. Receptor source: a woman aged 18-35 years in good health.

This chain joins TRBV5-1 and TRBJ2-3, with 11 positions matching TRBD2. The V and J ends lost 4 bases and 0 bases, in that order; junction bases with no gene match: 4. This CDR3 contains 16 residues. Germline lookup yields CDR1 SGHRS and CDR2 YFSETQ. The CDR3 DNA is TGCGCCAGCAGCCTTAGGACTAGCGGGAGCACAGATACGCAGTATTTT. This encodes CASSLRTSGSTDTQYF.

This clone occurred many times. This chain uses TRBV29-1 with TRBJ2-1; D is unresolved. The CDR3 spans 14 residues. Germline V gene data show CDR1 as SQVTM and CDR2 as ANQGSEA. Trimming pared 1 base from V and 1 base from J, leaving 8 bases between. The chain's CDR3 is CSVEAHFSYNEQFF. In nucleotides, the CDR3 is TGCAGCGTTGAAGCCCACTTTTCCTACAATGAGCAGTTCTTC.

In this sample, this clone turned up a few times. This sequence joins TRBV10-3 and TRBJ2-7, with 9 bases identical to TRBD1. The junction had 14 bases not matched to a gene; V was cut back by 10 bases and J by 4 bases. In germline, CDR1 is ENHRY, CDR2 SYGVKD. The CDR3 has 15 residues. The CDR3, as DNA: TGTGCCACCAAATTCTCACAGGGGGCGAGATACGAGCAGTACTTC. Amino acids: CATKFSQGARYEQYF.

The chain couples TRBV9 to TRBJ2-5; 8 nucleotides align to TRBD2. CDR3 length: 15 amino acids. Germline CDR1 reads SGDLS; CDR2 reads YYNGEE. V was clipped by 3 bases and J by 7 bases; unmatched bases: 11. In nucleotides, the CDR3 is TGTGCCAGCAGCGCCGTCCCGGGACTAGTTGGGACCCAGTACTTC. This encodes CASSAVPGLVGTQYF.

This clone was seen only a few times. The chain has TRBV19 and TRBJ2-7, with D possibly TRBD1 on 6 matching bases. The germline CDR1 and CDR2 sequences are LNHDA and SQIVND (reference sequence). The CDR3 is made up of 13 amino acids. Trimming took 3 bases from V and 3 from J, leaving 9 bases between them. The CDR3 sequence is CASSMGAYYEQYF. In DNA form, the CDR3 reads TGTGCCAGTAGTATGGGGGCGTACTACGAGCAGTACTTC.

There are many counts of this clone. The junction departs from germline at one end; a sequencing error may be responsible. V usage is TRBV29-1 and J usage is TRBJ2-1, with TRBD1 matching 7 bases. CDR3 length: 13 residues. Germline V lookup: CDR1 SQVTM, CDR2 ANQGSEA. The CDR3 coding sequence is TGCAGCGTTGCTCGCACCCAACAGGGGCCGGTTCTCTTC. Amino acids: CSVARTQQGPVLF.

In its sample, this clone was seen a few times. Other DNA sequences in the same sample also yield this CDR3. V usage is TRBV7-3 and J usage is TRBJ2-5; no clear D. V was clipped by 2 bases and J by 1 base, with 5 bases between them. Germline values: CDR1 SGHTA, CDR2 FQGTGA. The CDR3 contains 13 residues. CDR3 sequence (DNA): TGTGCCAGCAGCTTAGGCCCCCAAGAGACCCAGTACTTC. Its translation: CASSLGPQETQYF.

The DNA for the CDR3 is TGTGCCAGCAGATTTGACACGGGTGAGCAGTTCTTC. This translates into CASRFDTGEQFF. The chain carries TRBV7-3 and TRBJ2-1; D not resolved. CDR1 and CDR2 from the germline V gene are SGHTA and FQGTGA. CDR3 length: 12 residues. The V end lost 6 bases, the J end lost 9 bases, and 12 bases lay between the germline ends.